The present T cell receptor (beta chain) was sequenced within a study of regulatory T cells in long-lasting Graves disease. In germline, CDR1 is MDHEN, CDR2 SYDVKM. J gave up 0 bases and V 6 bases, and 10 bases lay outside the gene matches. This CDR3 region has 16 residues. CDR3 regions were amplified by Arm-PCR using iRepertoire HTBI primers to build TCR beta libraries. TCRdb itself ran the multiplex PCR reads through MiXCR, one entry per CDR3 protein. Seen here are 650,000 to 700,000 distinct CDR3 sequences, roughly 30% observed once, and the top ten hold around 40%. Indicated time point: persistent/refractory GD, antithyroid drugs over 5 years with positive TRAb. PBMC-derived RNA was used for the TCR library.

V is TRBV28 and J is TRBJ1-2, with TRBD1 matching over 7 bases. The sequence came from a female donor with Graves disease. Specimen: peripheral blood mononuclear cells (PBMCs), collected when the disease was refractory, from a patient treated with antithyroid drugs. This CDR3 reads CASRSRDRLTNYGYTF. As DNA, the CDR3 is TGTGCCAGCAGGAGCCGGGACAGATTAACTAACTATGGCTACACCTTC.